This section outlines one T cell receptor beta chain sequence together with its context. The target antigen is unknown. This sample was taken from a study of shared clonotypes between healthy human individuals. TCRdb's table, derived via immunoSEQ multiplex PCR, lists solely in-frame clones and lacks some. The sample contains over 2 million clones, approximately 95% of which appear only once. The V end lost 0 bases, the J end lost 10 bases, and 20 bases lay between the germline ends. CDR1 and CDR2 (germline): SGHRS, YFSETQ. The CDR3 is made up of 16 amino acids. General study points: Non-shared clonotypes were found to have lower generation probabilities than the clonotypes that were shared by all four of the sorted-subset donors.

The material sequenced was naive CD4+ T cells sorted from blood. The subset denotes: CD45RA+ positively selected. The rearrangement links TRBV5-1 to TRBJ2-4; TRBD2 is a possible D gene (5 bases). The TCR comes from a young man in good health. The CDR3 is CASSLDWAEGVSIQYF. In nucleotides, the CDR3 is TGCGCCAGCAGCTTGGATTGGGCAGAGGGTGTGAGTATTCAGTACTTC.